This T cell receptor (beta chain) comes out of a study of human T cells and chemical hapten exposure. Across the study: The study traced per-sample TCR yield variation mainly to small differences in pooled library volumes.

Trimming cost V 1 base and J 14 bases, with 9 bases left between them. This CDR3 region has 12 residues. Looked up from germline, CDR1 is KGHSH and CDR2 is LQKENI. Time point specified: pre-sensitization, week 0. As for treatment: therapeutic diphenylcyclopropenone sensitization with weekly scalp DPC. Non-pregnant alopecia patients aged 18 to 70, suitable for DPC therapy. How the authors handled the data: A per-sample median of roughly 96,000 TCRs was observed, with a range of about 23,224 to 690,600. TCRdb independently ran MiXCR on the RACE reads; one entry per CDR3 protein. TCRdb, rather than the study authors, made the V and J calls. This repertoire shows roughly 100,000 distinct CDR3 sequences, approximately 12% found once; its top ten account for over 1.5%. In its sample, this clonotype was seen many times.

This receptor was taken from a woman in her 50s with alopecia areata. Some clones in this sample may be carry-over from other donors' samples. The specimen comprised whole blood, sampled in connection with sensitization to the hapten diphenylcyclopropenone (DPC). The chain has TRBV18 and TRBJ1-6, with a tentative D call TRBD1 (5 bases). The CDR3 spells CASSPQGHTLHF. The DNA of the CDR3 is TGTGCCAGCTCACCACAGGGGCACACCCTCCACTTT.